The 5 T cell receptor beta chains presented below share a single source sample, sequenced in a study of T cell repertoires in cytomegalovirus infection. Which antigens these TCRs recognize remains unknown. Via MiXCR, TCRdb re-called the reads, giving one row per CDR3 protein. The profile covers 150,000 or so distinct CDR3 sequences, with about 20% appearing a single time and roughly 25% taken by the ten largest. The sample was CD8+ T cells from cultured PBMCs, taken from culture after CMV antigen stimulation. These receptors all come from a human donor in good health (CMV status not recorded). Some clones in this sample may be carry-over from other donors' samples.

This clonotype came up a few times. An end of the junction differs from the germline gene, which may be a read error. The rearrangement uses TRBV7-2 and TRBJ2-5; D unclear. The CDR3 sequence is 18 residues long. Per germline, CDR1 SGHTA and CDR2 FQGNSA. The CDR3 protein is CSSSLLEALREYQETQYF. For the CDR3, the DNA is TGTTCCAGCAGCCTCCTTGAGGCGTTGCGAGAGTACCAAGAGACCCAGTACTTC.

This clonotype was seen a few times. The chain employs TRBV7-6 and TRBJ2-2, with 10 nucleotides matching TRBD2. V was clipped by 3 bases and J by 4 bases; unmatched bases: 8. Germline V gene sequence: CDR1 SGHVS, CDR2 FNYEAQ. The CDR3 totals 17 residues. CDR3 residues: CASSFRSGGGLTGELFF. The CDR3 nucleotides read TGTGCCAGCAGCTTCCGAAGCGGGGGGGGACTCACCGGGGAGCTGTTTTTT.

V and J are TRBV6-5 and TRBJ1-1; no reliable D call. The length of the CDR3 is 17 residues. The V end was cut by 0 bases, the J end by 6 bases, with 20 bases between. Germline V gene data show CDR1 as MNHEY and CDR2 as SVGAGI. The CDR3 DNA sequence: TGTGCCAGCAGTTACTCGACACAGTCTGGAATCGGGCCTGAAGCTTTCTTT. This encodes CASSYSTQSGIGPEAFF.

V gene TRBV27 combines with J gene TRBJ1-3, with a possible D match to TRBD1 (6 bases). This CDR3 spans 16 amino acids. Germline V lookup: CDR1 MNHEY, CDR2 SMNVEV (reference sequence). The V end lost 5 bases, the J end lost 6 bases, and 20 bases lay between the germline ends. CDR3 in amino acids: CASSPVRGASKNTIYF. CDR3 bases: TGTGCCAGCAGTCCCGTCCGGGGGGCAAGTAAAAACACCATATATTTT.

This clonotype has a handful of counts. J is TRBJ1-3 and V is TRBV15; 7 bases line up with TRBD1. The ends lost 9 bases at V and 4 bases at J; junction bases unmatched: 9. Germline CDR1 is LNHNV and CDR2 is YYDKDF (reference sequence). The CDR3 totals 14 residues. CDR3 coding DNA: TGTGCCACTTCTAAACCGGGACAGGGAAACACCATATATTTT. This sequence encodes CATSKPGQGNTIYF.